This entry concerns a single TCR beta chain. V lost 2 bases, J lost 9 bases, and 17 bases lay in between. CDR1 is DFQATT, CDR2 SNEGSKA, per germline (reference sequence). The CDR3 is made up of 13 amino acids. TCRdb itself ran the multiplex PCR reads through MiXCR, one entry per CDR3 protein. There are fewer than 200,000 distinct CDR3 sequences in the sample; about 30% occur only once, and around 4% lies in the top ten. The source of the sample is a study of breast tumors, draining lymph nodes, adjacent tissues. The lymph nodes were axillary draining lymph nodes from breast cancer patients. The receptor was derived from a female donor with breast cancer. Some clones in this sample may be carry-over from other donors' samples. The rearrangement joins TRBV20-1 to TRBJ2-7; the D gene is possibly TRBD2 (7 bases). The sample consisted of axillary lymph node tissue. The CDR3 DNA reads as TGCAGTGCTAGATGGGGGGGCAGGGACGCGCAGTACTTC. This gives the protein CSARWGGRDAQYF.